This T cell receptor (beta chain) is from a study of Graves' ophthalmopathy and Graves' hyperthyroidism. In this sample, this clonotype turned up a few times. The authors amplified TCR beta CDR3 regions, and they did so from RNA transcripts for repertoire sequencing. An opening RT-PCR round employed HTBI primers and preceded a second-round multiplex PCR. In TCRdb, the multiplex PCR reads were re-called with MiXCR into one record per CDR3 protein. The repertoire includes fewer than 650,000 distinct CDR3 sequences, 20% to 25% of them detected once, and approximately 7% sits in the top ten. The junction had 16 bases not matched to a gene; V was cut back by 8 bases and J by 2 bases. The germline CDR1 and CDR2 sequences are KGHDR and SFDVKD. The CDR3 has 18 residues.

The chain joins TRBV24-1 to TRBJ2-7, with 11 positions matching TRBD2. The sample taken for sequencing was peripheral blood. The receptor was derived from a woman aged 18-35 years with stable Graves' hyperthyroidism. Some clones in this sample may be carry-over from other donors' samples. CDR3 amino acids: CATTGGPGLAVGPYEQYF. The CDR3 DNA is TGTGCCACCACGGGAGGTCCGGGACTAGCGGTTGGTCCCTACGAGCAGTACTTC.